This TCR beta chain was retrieved from a study of cytomegalovirus exposure and HLA in healthy donors. Study in general: The roughly 120 million unique TCR beta sequences, from some 170 million T cells, were found by an earlier analysis.

The CDR3 runs to 14 residues. V lost 5 bases and J lost 15; bases outside the gene matches: 14. Germline CDR1 MDHEN, CDR2 SYDVKM. 13 Jbeta primers and 60 Vbeta primers were used for the PCR. The data were produced by immunoSEQ multiplex PCR, yet TCRdb's version contains in-frame clones alone and is incomplete. Of 65,000 to 95,000 clones in the sample, around three quarters were seen once. Note on this clone: Its antigen is undetermined.

Overall study findings and caveats: TCR beta chains associated with HLA were, in a later analysis, more clonally expanded than equally common others. Roughly uniform sequencing depth across donors was assumed, possibly incorrectly.

The TCR sequence derives from a man aged 25-45 years in good health and CMV-seronegative. The specimen sequenced was PBMCs. The chain employs TRBV28 and TRBJ2-1, with TRBD1 matching 9 bases. CDR3: CASSPYRGPVRRFF. The CDR3 DNA reads as TGTGCCAGCAGTCCTTACAGGGGGCCAGTTCGGCGGTTCTTC.